The rows below give T cell receptor beta chains drawn from one sample of a study of blood T cell repertoires in COVID-19. The data were produced by immunoSEQ multiplex PCR, yet TCRdb's version contains in-frame clones alone and is incomplete. The repertoire includes roughly 200,000 clones, approximately 88% of them detected once, and around 10% sits in the top ten. Sequencing was carried out using PBMCs or T cells enriched from blood (not recorded which). All receptors come from a man aged 18 to 30 with acute COVID-19. CDR3s include the opening cysteine and the closing phenylalanine or tryptophan. The D gene is left open where the match is weak. Clone size is stated in some rows and not others, as once, few, many or a class when expanded.

CDR3nt: TGTGCCAGCACCCCGCTAGCCCGAATGGACGAGCAGTACTTC
CDR3aa: CASTPLARMDEQYF
abundance: .
v_gene: TRBV7-9
d_gene: .
len: 14
j_gene: TRBJ2-7

CDR3nt: TGTGCCAGCAGCTCGGGATATCAAGAGACCCAGTACTTC
CDR3aa: CASSSGYQETQYF
abundance: once
v_gene: TRBV9
d_gene: .
len: 13
j_gene: TRBJ2-5

CDR3nt: TGTGCCAGCAGCGTAGGGACTAACAATGAGCAGTTCTTC
CDR3aa: CASSVGTNNEQFF
abundance: .
v_gene: TRBV9
d_gene: .
len: 13
j_gene: TRBJ2-1

CDR3nt: TGTGCCAGCGGGACAGGGTCCGTTTCCTACAATGAGCAGTTCTTC
CDR3aa: CASGTGSVSYNEQFF
abundance: .
v_gene: TRBV2
d_gene: TRBD1
len: 15
j_gene: TRBJ2-1

CDR3nt: TGTGCCAGCTCACCTTCCGGGAGTGGAGGCACAGATACGCAGTATTTT
CDR3aa: CASSPSGSGGTDTQYF
abundance: once
v_gene: TRBV18
d_gene: .
len: 16
j_gene: TRBJ2-3

CDR3nt: TGCAGCGTTGAGGCATTTACAGGGAACACCGGGGAGCTGTTTTTT
CDR3aa: CSVEAFTGNTGELFF
abundance: .
v_gene: TRBV29-1
d_gene: .
len: 15
j_gene: TRBJ2-2

CDR3nt: TGTGCCAGCAGGTCTACAGGGGGCTTGAACACTGAAGCTTTCTTT
CDR3aa: CASRSTGGLNTEAFF
abundance: .
v_gene: TRBV7-6
d_gene: TRBD1
len: 15
j_gene: TRBJ1-1

CDR3nt: TGCGCCAGCAGCCAAGGACAGGGGCCCGGGGCCCAGTACTTC
CDR3aa: CASSQGQGPGAQYF
abundance: .
v_gene: TRBV4-1
d_gene: TRBD1
len: 14
j_gene: TRBJ2-5

CDR3nt: TGCGCCAGCAGCTTTTGGACAGGGGATACCGGGGAGCTGTTTTTT
CDR3aa: CASSFWTGDTGELFF
abundance: .
v_gene: TRBV5-1
d_gene: TRBD1
len: 15
j_gene: TRBJ2-2

CDR3nt: TGTGCCAGCTCGCGGGGCAGTTCGCAAGAGACCCAGTACTTC
CDR3aa: CASSRGSSQETQYF
abundance: .
v_gene: TRBV18
d_gene: .
len: 14
j_gene: TRBJ2-5

CDR3nt: TGCAGCGTTGATTTTAGCGGGGGCACAGATACGCAGTATTTT
CDR3aa: CSVDFSGGTDTQYF
abundance: .
v_gene: TRBV29-1
d_gene: TRBD2
len: 14
j_gene: TRBJ2-3

CDR3nt: TGCGCCAGCAGCCAAGATGGGCAGGGACACAATCAGCCCCAGCATTTT
CDR3aa: CASSQDGQGHNQPQHF
abundance: .
v_gene: TRBV4-1
d_gene: .
len: 16
j_gene: TRBJ1-5

CDR3nt: TGTGCCAGCAGTTACGTGGACAGGGGACACGAGCAGTACTTC
CDR3aa: CASSYVDRGHEQYF
abundance: .
v_gene: TRBV6-2/TRBV6-3
d_gene: TRBD1
len: 14
j_gene: TRBJ2-7

CDR3nt: TGCGCCAGCAGCCGAAGCGGGCCTGGGGCCATTCAGTACTTC
CDR3aa: CASSRSGPGAIQYF
abundance: .
v_gene: TRBV4-1
d_gene: .
len: 14
j_gene: TRBJ2-4

CDR3nt: TGTGCCATCAGTGAGTCGAGGCAGACCATCGAAGCTTTCTTT
CDR3aa: CAISESRQTIEAFF
abundance: .
v_gene: TRBV10-3
d_gene: .
len: 14
j_gene: TRBJ1-1

CDR3nt: TGTGCCAGCAGCCCTCGGGACAGTAATTCACCCCTCCACTTT
CDR3aa: CASSPRDSNSPLHF
abundance: .
v_gene: TRBV3-1/TRBV3-2
d_gene: TRBD1
len: 14
j_gene: TRBJ1-6

CDR3nt: TGTGCCAGTAGCCCGGGACAGGGGGCCTACGAGCAGTACTTC
CDR3aa: CASSPGQGAYEQYF
abundance: few
v_gene: TRBV19
d_gene: TRBD1
len: 14
j_gene: TRBJ2-7

CDR3nt: TGTGCCAGCAGTGAGGACACGTCGAACACTGAAGCTTTCTTT
CDR3aa: CASSEDTSNTEAFF
abundance: few
v_gene: TRBV25-1
d_gene: .
len: 14
j_gene: TRBJ1-1

CDR3nt: TGCAGCGTCGGGGACATAGGCGAAAAACTGTTTTTT
CDR3aa: CSVGDIGEKLFF
abundance: few
v_gene: TRBV29-1
d_gene: .
len: 12
j_gene: TRBJ1-4

CDR3nt: TGTGCCAGCAGCTTATCCTACAGGGAAAATTCACCCCTCCACTTT
CDR3aa: CASSLSYRENSPLHF
abundance: .
v_gene: TRBV11-2
d_gene: .
len: 15
j_gene: TRBJ1-6